This entry concerns a single T cell receptor (beta chain). The sample comes from a study of blood T cell repertoires in COVID-19. The wider study: Donors in the United States, Italy and Spain gave samples during acute or convalescent COVID-19. In each case, the material was cDNA or gDNA derived from T cells, B-cell-depleted T cells, or PBMCs.

In the original processing: It was from reference gene primer amplification that nucleated cell counts were estimated. Produced via immunoSEQ multiplex PCR; TCRdb's table is partial and in-frame only. That table gives V, J and clone size, and the DNA gave D and trimming. The sample records roughly 250,000 clones, approximately 85% being singletons. Germline V lookup: CDR1 SGHAT, CDR2 FQNNGV. V was clipped by 4 bases and J by 6 bases, with 18 bases between them. This CDR3 comprises 15 residues. The chain is built from TRBV11-2 and TRBJ1-2; a possible D gene is TRBD1 (6 bases). The TCR sequence derives from a woman aged 55-69 years with active or convalescent COVID-19. Sequenced input: peripheral blood. The CDR3 is CASSSTPGRGHGYTF. CDR3 bases: TGTGCCAGCAGCTCGACTCCGGGCAGGGGTCATGGCTACACCTTC.